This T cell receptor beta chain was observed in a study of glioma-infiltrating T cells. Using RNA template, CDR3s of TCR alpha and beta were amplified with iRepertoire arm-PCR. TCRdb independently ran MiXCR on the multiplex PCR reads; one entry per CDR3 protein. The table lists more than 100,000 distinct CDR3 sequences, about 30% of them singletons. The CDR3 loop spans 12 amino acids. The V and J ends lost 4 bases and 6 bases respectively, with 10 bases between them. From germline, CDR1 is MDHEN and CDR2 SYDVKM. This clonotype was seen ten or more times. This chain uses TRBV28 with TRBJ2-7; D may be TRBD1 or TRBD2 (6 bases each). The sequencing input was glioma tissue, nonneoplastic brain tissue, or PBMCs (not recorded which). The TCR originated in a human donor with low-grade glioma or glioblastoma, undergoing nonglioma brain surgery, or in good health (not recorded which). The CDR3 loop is CASSWGAREQYF. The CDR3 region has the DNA TGTGCCAGCAGTTGGGGGGCGCGCGAGCAGTACTTC.